This TCR beta chain originates from a study of regulatory T cells in long-lasting Graves disease (dated by TCRdb to the early 2020s). Regarding the study in general: Persistent Graves' disease was defined as persistently positive TSH receptor autoantibodies together with antithyroid drug treatment for over 5 years. Peripheral blood TCR sequencing and RNA sequencing compared persistent Graves' disease patients with newly diagnosed Graves' disease patients. The study was conducted in China and was registered as a clinical trial. A total of about 33 samples were covered by TCR sequencing, comprising 13 persistent and 20 or so newly diagnosed Graves' disease patients. On average, persistent Graves' disease patients in the clinical cohort had been on antithyroid drugs for about 10 years. What the work shows at the level of the full study, not this receptor alone: Patients with persistent disease shared more public clonotypes (about 2,900) than newly diagnosed patients did (more than 900). Only the TCR beta chain was sequenced and analyzed. The authors noted that the small sample size was a limitation that may lower accuracy. Persistent disease showed preferential use of TRBV28, TRBJ1-2 and TRBJ2-5, whereas newly diagnosed disease favored TRBV20-1 and TRBJ2-1. Compared with newly diagnosed patients, persistent Graves' disease patients had lower TCR Shannon entropy and fewer highly expanded clones, which suggests clonal expansion. The study examined only peripheral blood because the primary lesion, thyroid tissue, could not be accessed.

Between the V and J ends, shortened by 3 bases and 8 bases respectively, the junction contains 16 bases. Sequences LGHDT (CDR1) and YNNKEL (CDR2) are obtained from the germline V gene (reference sequence). The CDR3 contains 14 residues, cysteine and phenylalanine counted. The only DNA kept is the CDR3, 42 bases in frame from the first base. Library prep was done by multiplex PCR. These reads were obtained on an Illumina HiSeq 4000. To build TCR beta libraries, CDR3 regions were amplified by Arm-PCR using iRepertoire HTBI primers. Gel purification was performed on PCR products prior to sequencing. Per the original workflow: A total of 62 TRBV and under 15 TRBJ segments were identified across samples and were used for gene usage analysis of CDR3 amino acid clonotypes. COPE and FqMerger were used to merge the filtered high-quality paired reads into contigs. Contigs were aligned with BLAST to IMGT TRBV, TRBD and TRBJ reference genes, and CDR3 was defined per IMGT. Any clonotype with a frequency above 0.1% was counted as a highly expanded clone. Shannon entropy served as the measure of repertoire diversity, while the Gini coefficient captured V-J evenness. Clonotypes shared by more than one individual were considered public. TCRdb cleaned the public reads at Q25 with fastp, built clones with MiXCR and kept in-frame beta chains. One record per CDR3 amino acid sequence lists the most common genes and DNA. TCRdb's processing, not the authors' own work, is the source of the V and J calls. This sample lists around 400,000 distinct CDR3 sequences; 23% were detected once. Of the sample, around 30% falls within the top ten clones.

The sample holds a few counts of this clonotype. This clone's antigen is unknown. Base quality data are lacking; no much larger clone is found one base away. Reading the label with the study, this specimen's time point is: persistent/refractory GD, antithyroid drugs over 5 years with positive TRAb. RNA was extracted from PBMCs in TRIzol for both TCR sequencing and RNA sequencing. The diagnosis of Graves' disease was made according to American Thyroid Association guidelines. The patients came from an endocrinology department in Xi'an, China. Each patient gave about 10 milliliters of peripheral blood, collected in an EDTA anticoagulant tube. PBMCs were isolated by Ficoll Paque Plus density gradient separation without further T cell sorting. An Agilent 2100 Bioanalyzer and agarose gel were used to check RNA quality, while a NanoDrop 2000 measured RNA concentration.

The sample was peripheral blood mononuclear cells (PBMCs), taken when the disease was refractory, from a patient treated with antithyroid drugs. The chain is made from TRBV3-1 and TRBJ1-2; the D gene remains uncertain. The TCR was taken from a woman aged 40 to 55 with Graves disease. Donor details come from another sample of the same person, matched by shared clones. The bases are TGTGCCAGCAGCCAGTTCGACGTCGACGGAGGCTACACCTTC. Protein translation: CASSQFDVDGGYTF.